A selection of T cell receptor beta chains follows, all from one sample in a study of T cell responses to AZD1222 COVID-19 vaccine. Profiled with immunoSEQ multiplex PCR; TCRdb holds only in-frame clones, not every one. The sample shows over 100,000 clones, 75% to 90% of them seen only once. The specimen was peripheral blood, collected on day 0 of AZD1222 vaccination. The receptors here all came from an adult in good health. Each CDR3 is given with its conserved first and last residue. A D gene is named only where the DNA matches it firmly. The size of a clone is reported for some rows only, either as once, few or many, or as a class for expanded clones.

-	-	TRBV30	TRBJ1-2	CAWTRQGAWYGYTF	TGTGCCTGGACGCGTCAAGGTGCGTGGTATGGCTACACCTTC
-	TRBD2	TRBV3-1/TRBV3-2	TRBJ2-7	CASSQVTSGGGEQYF	TGTGCCAGCAGCCAAGTGACTAGCGGGGGTGGGGAGCAGTACTTC
-	TRBD1	TRBV27	TRBJ1-1	CASSRTGRVTEAFF	TGTGCCAGCAGCCGGACAGGGAGGGTCACTGAAGCTTTCTTT
-	-	TRBV5-5	TRBJ2-5	CASSPRGEETQYF	TGTGCCAGCAGCCCCAGGGGGGAAGAGACCCAGTACTTC
-	-	TRBV7-9	TRBJ2-1	CASSLALGKFPEQFF	TGTGCCAGCAGCTTAGCCCTCGGAAAGTTTCCCGAGCAGTTCTTC
once	-	TRBV5-6	TRBJ1-6	CASSPSEKVYNSPLHF	TGTGCCAGCAGCCCCTCGGAGAAGGTTTATAATTCACCCCTCCACTTT
-	-	TRBV30	TRBJ1-6	CAWNWGGDSPLHF	TGTGCCTGGAACTGGGGAGGGGACTCACCCCTCCACTTT
-	-	TRBV7-9	TRBJ2-5	CASSLAEVGTQYF	TGTGCCAGCAGCTTAGCTGAGGTGGGGACCCAGTACTTC
-	-	TRBV30	TRBJ1-2	CAWTGGRRGYTF	TGTGCCTGGACGGGGGGTCGGCGGGGCTACACCTTC
once	-	TRBV28	TRBJ2-3	CASSSPGATDTQYF	TGTGCCAGCAGTTCCCCGGGGGCCACAGATACGCAGTATTTT
-	-	TRBV27	TRBJ1-6	CASSFGGRNSPLHF	TGTGCCAGCAGTTTTGGGGGTAGGAATTCACCCCTCCACTTT
-	TRBD1	TRBV10-3	TRBJ2-7	CAISWDSALGEQYF	TGTGCCATCAGTTGGGACAGTGCCCTGGGAGAGCAGTACTTC
-	TRBD1	TRBV30	TRBJ1-6	CACIRDSSYNSPLHF	TGTGCCTGCATCCGGGACAGCTCCTATAATTCACCCCTCCACTTT
-	-	TRBV6-1	TRBJ1-5	CASSEWGGGQPQHF	TGTGCCAGCAGTGAATGGGGCGGAGGGCAGCCCCAGCATTTT
-	-	TRBV27	TRBJ1-2	CASRQGVGGYGYTF	TGTGCCAGCAGACAGGGTGTTGGTGGCTATGGCTACACCTTC
once	TRBD2	TRBV6-5	TRBJ2-5	CAITSGGIGETQYF	TGTGCCATCACTAGCGGGGGGATAGGAGAGACCCAGTACTTC
few	TRBD1	TRBV9	TRBJ2-7	CASSDGQGRGYEQYF	TGTGCCAGCAGCGACGGACAGGGCAGGGGGTACGAGCAGTACTTC
few	-	TRBV18	TRBJ1-1	CASSQQNTEAFF	TGTGCCAGCTCCCAGCAGAACACTGAAGCTTTCTTT
-	-	TRBV30	TRBJ2-3	CAWSGSGPRGTQYF	TGTGCCTGGAGTGGATCGGGGCCCAGGGGCACGCAGTATTTT
-	-	TRBV11-3	TRBJ1-1	CASSSQMNTEAFF	TGTGCCAGCAGCTCCCAGATGAACACTGAAGCTTTCTTT
-	-	TRBV27	TRBJ1-2	CASTSWQGNGYTF	TGTGCCAGCACCTCCTGGCAGGGAAATGGCTACACCTTC
-	-	TRBV27	TRBJ2-7	CASSRPGAEQYF	TGTGCCAGCAGCCGCCCGGGCGCCGAGCAGTACTTC
-	-	TRBV5-1	TRBJ2-1	CASGPQVGQFF	TGCGCCAGCGGGCCCCAGGTGGGGCAGTTCTTC
-	-	TRBV18	TRBJ1-1	CASYVGANTEAFF	TGTGCCAGCTACGTAGGAGCGAACACTGAAGCTTTCTTT
-	-	TRBV5-1	TRBJ2-2	CASSSSVGTGELFF	TGCGCCAGCAGCTCGTCCGTAGGGACCGGGGAGCTGTTTTTT
-	TRBD1	TRBV10-3	TRBJ2-1	CAISPGQGGNNEQFF	TGTGCCATCAGCCCGGGACAGGGTGGGAACAATGAGCAGTTCTTC
-	-	TRBV19	TRBJ1-1	CASSLQQGYTEAFF	TGTGCCAGTAGTCTCCAACAGGGCTACACTGAAGCTTTCTTT
-	-	TRBV20-1	TRBJ1-1	CSASRDGTRAFF	TGCAGTGCTAGTCGGGATGGTACAAGGGCTTTCTTT
few	-	TRBV3-1/TRBV3-2	TRBJ2-7	CASSPGGEQYF	TGTGCCAGCAGCCCCGGGGGCGAGCAGTACTTC
once	-	TRBV14	TRBJ1-4	CASSRQTGRTDQKLFF	TGTGCCAGCAGCCGACAGACCGGGCGAACCGATCAAAAACTGTTTTTT
-	TRBD1	TRBV4-1	TRBJ1-6	CASSQELTGVSPLHF	TGCGCCAGCAGCCAAGAGCTAACAGGGGTTTCACCCCTCCACTTT
-	-	TRBV11-2	TRBJ2-1	CASSLEGGRYNEQFF	TGTGCCAGCAGCTTAGAGGGGGGCAGATACAATGAGCAGTTCTTC
-	-	TRBV7-9	TRBJ1-1	CASSSTRETGTEAFF	TGTGCCAGCAGCTCTACCCGTGAAACGGGCACTGAAGCTTTCTTT
-	-	TRBV27	TRBJ1-1	CASRTWRMNTEAFF	TGTGCCAGCAGAACTTGGAGGATGAACACTGAAGCTTTCTTT
-	-	TRBV30	TRBJ2-5	CAWSVRWIKETQYF	TGTGCCTGGAGTGTACGGTGGATCAAAGAGACCCAGTACTTC
-	-	TRBV5-1	TRBJ2-1	CASSSLASFPNEQFF	TGCGCCAGCAGCTCGCTAGCGTCCTTCCCCAATGAGCAGTTCTTC
-	TRBD2	TRBV25-1	TRBJ2-1	CASVDSGVSYNEQFF	TGTGCCAGCGTGGATAGCGGGGTATCCTACAATGAGCAGTTCTTC
-	TRBD2	TRBV19	TRBJ2-1	CASSSGVYNEQFF	TGTGCCAGCTCTAGCGGGGTCTACAATGAGCAGTTCTTC
-	-	TRBV4-1	TRBJ1-5	CASSREFNPGTNQPQHF	TGCGCCAGCAGCCGAGAATTCAATCCAGGGACTAATCAGCCCCAGCATTTT
-	-	TRBV6-6	TRBJ1-2	CASSQYGYTF	TGTGCCTCCTCCCAATATGGCTACACCTTC
-	-	TRBV19	TRBJ1-1	CASSIRQPDRAFF	TGTGCCAGTAGTATTAGACAGCCTGATAGAGCTTTCTTT
few	-	TRBV5-1	TRBJ2-7	CASSFLGVGAGEQYF	TGCGCCAGCAGCTTTCTCGGAGTAGGGGCGGGGGAGCAGTACTTC
-	-	TRBV6-2/TRBV6-3	TRBJ1-2	CASSRWDYGYTF	TGTGCCAGCAGTAGGTGGGACTATGGCTACACCTTC